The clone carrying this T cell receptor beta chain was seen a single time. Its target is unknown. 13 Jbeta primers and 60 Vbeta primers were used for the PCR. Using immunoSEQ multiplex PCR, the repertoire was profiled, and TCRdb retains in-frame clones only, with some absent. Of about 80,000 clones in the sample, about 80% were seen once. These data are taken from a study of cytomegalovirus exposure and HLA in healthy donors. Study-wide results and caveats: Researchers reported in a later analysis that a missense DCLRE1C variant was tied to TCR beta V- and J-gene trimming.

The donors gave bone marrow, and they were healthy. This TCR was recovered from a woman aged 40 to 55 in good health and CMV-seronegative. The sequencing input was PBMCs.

In DNA form, the CDR3 reads TGTGCCAGCAGTGACCCCGGACTAGCGGGAGGCCCCGGGGAGCTGTTTTTT. Translation gives CASSDPGLAGGPGELFF. The chain combines TRBV2 with TRBJ2-2; TRBD2 aligns across 14 bases. Per germline, CDR1 SNHLY and CDR2 FYNNEI. The CDR3 loop spans 17 amino acids. V lost 3 bases and J lost 6; bases outside the gene matches: 6.